This TCR beta chain was observed in a study of shared clonotypes between healthy human individuals (dated by TCRdb to 2019 to 2021). Background on the whole study: A few men and a couple of women, aged 18 to 49 years, made up the cohort. For each donor, three plates each were used for CD4 naive and CD4 memory, two plates were used for CD8 naive, and one plate was used for CD8 memory. The study deeply sequenced blood TCR repertoires of about five healthy adults to estimate repertoire size and the extent of clonotype sharing between individuals. Libraries were prepared and TCR repertoires were sequenced by different laboratories using diverse techniques, in order to increase sequencing depth and limit assay-specific biases. Leukapheresis yielded between about 0.94 and 10 billion PBMCs per donor. What the study reported, not specific to this receptor: Higher generation probabilities were observed for clonotypes shared by all four sorted-subset donors than for non-shared clonotypes. The small number of donors limited the genetic and exposure-history diversity represented. Even with the large sequencing depth, rarefaction of the sorted-subset datasets indicated that sequencing was incomplete. Pairwise subsampling indicated that sequencing depth was expected to affect the degree of clonotype sharing among donors. Only blood was sampled, and tissue TCR repertoires likely differ from those in blood. Sharing across a handful of donors was observed for approximately 5% of naive CD4, over 3% of naive CD8, 2% to 2.5% of memory CD4, and about 0.38% of memory CD8 clonotypes. Naive subsets generally had larger estimated clonotype richness than memory subsets did.

Using the deep immunoSEQ assay, TCR CDR3 regions were amplified from genomic DNA by multiplex PCR. For each cell subset, the extracted genomic DNA was distributed evenly across all wells of several immunoSEQ 96-well plates, and each plate served as one replicate. For sorted subsets, 200 to 250 ng genomic DNA, equal to 25,000 to 35,000 T cell genomes, was loaded into each replicate PCR. Purified libraries were quantified with a Qubit 3.0 fluorometer, sized on a Bioanalyzer 2100, and re-quantified with the KAPA Library Quantification kit. Each immunoSEQ 96-well plate was sequenced on its own single-read 150-cycle Illumina NextSeq 550 flow cell. Under the source paper's analysis protocol: Because the immunoSEQ output included only junctional sequences and no quality scores, the filtering could not be the same as the filtering used for full-length reads. Sequences were annotated with PyIR, a Python wrapper for IgBLAST v1.9, using IMGT germline references to assign V/J genes and CDR3. Reads were removed for weak V/J assignments (E-value above 1e-6), missing CDR3, stop codons, out-of-frame junctions, or ambiguous translated residues. A V3J clonotype was defined by an identical inferred V gene, J gene, and CDR3 amino acid sequence. Percentage overlap between repertoires was calculated by dividing the number of shared unique clonotypes by the size of the smaller repertoire. RTK rarefaction, the Chao1 estimator, and Recon v2.1 estimates of unobserved clonotypes were used to assess repertoire richness. Generation probabilities for all TCRbeta clonotypes obtained by the gDNA method from a handful of donors were computed using OLGA. In TCRdb, the immuneACCESS table is reduced to in-frame sequences with V and J assigned. These tables do not hold every clone; where another copy was compared, an unresolved V gene accounts for under half, and the others remain unexplained. D and trimming were read from the DNA, whereas the V and J calls and clone size are those reported in that table. This sample is represented by 2.3 million or so clones; 93% of them were singletons. The top ten constitute around 0.4% of the sample.

The donors were healthy, HIV-negative adults who had no recently reported acute infections or vaccinations. Every donor was a Caucasian adult residing in Nashville, Tennessee, USA. CD4+ T cells were enriched by magnetic negative selection, after which naive cells were positively selected on CD45RA and the negative fraction was taken as the memory subset. After blood collection by leukapheresis, PBMCs were isolated using Ficoll-Histopaque density gradient centrifugation and then cryopreserved in the vapor phase of liquid nitrogen. Analytical flow cytometry was used to check the purity and quantity of each magnetically sorted T cell population. Genomic DNA was isolated from every sorted fraction and measured by UV absorbance on a Nanodrop 2000c. From the germline V gene, CDR1 is LGHNT and CDR2 is FRNRAP. The junction carries 7 bases between V and J, which are trimmed by 6 bases and 4 bases respectively. From the cysteine through the phenylalanine, the CDR3 covers 13 amino acids. The CDR3 DNA has 39 bases and is translated from base 1.

A word on this clone: Its recognized antigen is unknown. Base qualities are missing; no much larger clone stands one base away.

The source material was naive CD4+ T cells from PBMCs. Explained via the paper, the cell subset or site label denotes: CD45RA+ positively selected. The receptor chain draws on TRBV12-5 and TRBJ2-6, with the D segment identity uncertain. This sequence originates from a man aged 18 to 30 in good health. Some clones in this sample may be carry-over from other donors' samples. The DNA sequence reads TGTGCTAGTGGGAGGTACGGGGCCAACGTCCTGACTTTC. Its protein is CASGRYGANVLTF.